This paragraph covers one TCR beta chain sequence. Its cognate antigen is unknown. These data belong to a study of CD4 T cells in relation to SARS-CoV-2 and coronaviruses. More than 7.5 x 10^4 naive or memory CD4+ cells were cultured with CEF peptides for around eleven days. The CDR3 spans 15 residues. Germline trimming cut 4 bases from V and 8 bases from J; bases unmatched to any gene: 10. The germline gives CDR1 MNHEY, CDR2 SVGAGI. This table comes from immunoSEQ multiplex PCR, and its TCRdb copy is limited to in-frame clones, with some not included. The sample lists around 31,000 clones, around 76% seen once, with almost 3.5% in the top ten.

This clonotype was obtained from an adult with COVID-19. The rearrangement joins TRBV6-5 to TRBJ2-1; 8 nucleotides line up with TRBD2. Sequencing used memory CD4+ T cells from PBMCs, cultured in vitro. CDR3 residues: CASSSPGLGFDEQFF. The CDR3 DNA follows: TGTGCCAGCAGTTCGCCGGGACTAGGGTTCGATGAGCAGTTCTTC.